The 24 T cell receptor beta chains below all came from one sample that was sequenced in a study of T cells in Graves' hyperthyroidism and ophthalmopathy. RNA transcripts served as the template for amplifying TCR beta CDR3 regions. The HTBI primer set served for first-round RT-PCR of the TCR CDR3. TCRdb reprocessed the multiplex PCR reads via MiXCR and lists one record per CDR3 protein. This sample carries about 640,000 distinct CDR3 sequences, less than 25% of them seen once, and the ten largest clones take approximately 30%. Sequences were obtained from blood. The receptor source for this set is a man aged 25 to 40 with Graves' ophthalmopathy.

This chain joins TRBV15 and TRBJ2-4, with D tentatively TRBD2 (5 bases). The CDR3 runs 19 residues. V gave up 1 base and J gave up 0 bases, with 19 bases separating them. From germline, CDR1 is LNHNV and CDR2 YYDKDF (reference sequence). The CDR3 nucleotides read TGTGCCACCAGCAGAGGGGCAGAGGTTGAGGGTCCAGCCAAAAACATTCAGTACTTC. Translation gives CATSRGAEVEGPAKNIQYF. Looking up the rest from reference TRBV15 and TRBJ2-4 gives the full variable domain: DAMVIQNPRYQVTQFGKPVTLSCSQTLNHNVMYWYQQKSSQAPKLLFHYYDKDFNNEADTPDNFQSRRPNTSFCFLDIRSPGLGDTAMYLCATSRGAEVEGPAKNIQYFGAGTRLSVL.

In its sample, this clonotype was seen a few times. V is TRBV6-2 or TRBV6-3 and J is TRBJ2-7, with D maybe TRBD1 (6 bases). In germline, CDR1 is MNHEY, CDR2 SVGEGT. The CDR3 sequence is 13 residues long. Trimming removed 6 bases from V and 0 bases from J, with 9 bases in between. Here the CDR3 DNA reads TGTGCCAGCAGAACAGGGCCCTCCTACGAGCAGTACTTC. Its protein product is CASRTGPSYEQYF.

There are many counts of this clonotype. This rearrangement joins TRBV3-1 to TRBJ2-7; TRBD2 agrees at 7 bases. V trimming: 0 bases; J trimming: 4 bases; junction bases outside the gene matches: 0. Germline V gene data show CDR1 as LGHDT and CDR2 as YNNKEL (reference sequence). The CDR3 consists of 13 residues. This CDR3 reads CASSQDSGYEQYF. The CDR3 DNA sequence: TGTGCCAGCAGCCAAGATAGCGGGTACGAGCAGTACTTC.

This clonotype was recorded at least ten times. V usage is TRBV7-2 and J usage is TRBJ1-4; D might be TRBD1 (5 bases). Germline V gene lookup returns CDR1 SGHTA and CDR2 FQGNSA. This CDR3 contains 14 residues. Trimming stripped 1 base from V and 4 bases from J, with 7 bases between. The CDR3 here is CASSLGGVNEKLFF. CDR3 sequence (DNA): TGTGCCAGCAGCTTAGGGGGGGTTAATGAAAAACTGTTTTTT.

This clonotype was recorded at least ten times. V is TRBV4-1 and J is TRBJ1-1; D gene ambiguous. CDR1 and CDR2 (germline): MGHRA, YSYEKL. This CDR3 region has 13 residues. Trimming removed 0 bases at V and 7 bases at J, with 9 bases between. The CDR3 DNA follows: TGCGCCAGCAGCCAAGATTTATCAATTGAAGCTTTCTTT. This gives the protein CASSQDLSIEAFF.

The chain links TRBV5-4 to TRBJ1-1; D ambiguous. The CDR3 is made up of 15 amino acids. Per the germline V gene, CDR1 is SGHNT and CDR2 is YYREEE (reference sequence). Trimming stripped 0 bases from V and 1 base from J, with 10 bases between. CDR3 sequence: CASSLGWGANTEAFF. DNA for the CDR3: TGTGCCAGCAGCTTGGGATGGGGAGCGAACACTGAAGCTTTCTTT.

The chain employs TRBV6-1 and TRBJ2-5, with D unresolved. The germline V gene encodes CDR1 MNHNS and CDR2 SASEGT. V gave up 2 bases and J gave up 5 bases, with 15 bases separating them. The length of the CDR3 is 15 residues. This chain's CDR3 is CASSESLGPPETQYF. Here the CDR3 DNA reads TGTGCCAGCAGTGAAAGTCTGGGCCCACCGGAGACCCAGTACTTC.

This clonotype appeared many times. The chain links TRBV30 to TRBJ2-7; 10 bases align to TRBD2. V lost 4 bases and J lost 2; bases outside the gene matches: 5. Looked up from germline, CDR1 is GTSNPN and CDR2 is SVGIG (reference sequence). The CDR3 is 14 amino acids. The CDR3 protein is CAWTRTSGAYEQYF. The DNA of the CDR3 is TGTGCCTGGACACGGACTAGCGGCGCCTACGAGCAGTACTTC.

In its sample, this clonotype was seen many times. The chain recombines TRBV20-1 with TRBJ1-4, with 8 bases fitting TRBD1. V dropped 1 base and J dropped 10; count of bases not matched to a gene: 8. Germline V CDR1 and CDR2: DFQATT, SNEGSKA (reference sequence). The CDR3 is made up of 14 amino acids. The CDR3 DNA is TGCAGTGCTAGAGTCCCGGCAGGGGGCGGAAAACTGTTTTTT. Protein product: CSARVPAGGGKLFF.

V usage is TRBV4-3 and J usage is TRBJ2-2, with 11 bases identical to TRBD2. The V segment lost 4 bases and the J segment 5 bases; nucleotides outside the gene matches: 15. The CDR3 has 19 residues. Germline lookup yields CDR1 LGHNA and CDR2 YSLEER. CDR3 sequence reads: CASSRPPLLAGEGTGELFF. CDR3 in DNA: TGCGCCAGCAGCCGACCCCCACTACTAGCGGGAGAAGGTACCGGGGAGCTGTTTTTT.

V gene TRBV6-1 combines with J gene TRBJ2-4; 8 positions agree with TRBD1. CDR3 length: 13 residues. Per the germline V gene, CDR1 is MNHNS and CDR2 is SASEGT. J gave up 8 bases and V 4 bases, and 4 bases lay outside the gene matches. The chain's CDR3 is CASSAQGVYIQYF. The CDR3 DNA follows: TGTGCCAGCAGTGCACAGGGGGTATACATTCAGTACTTC.

This clonotype appeared many times. The gene calls are TRBV7-9 and TRBJ2-1; 9 bases line up with TRBD1. The J segment lost 4 bases and the V segment lost 5 bases, leaving 6 bases of the junction unmatched. The germline CDR1 and CDR2 sequences are SEHNR and FQNEAQ (reference sequence). CDR3 length: 15 amino acids. CDR3 amino acids: CASSHRDRAYNEQFF. CDR3 sequence (DNA): TGTGCCAGCAGCCACCGGGACAGGGCATACAATGAGCAGTTCTTC.

This clonotype has at least ten counts. In DNA, the CDR3 is TGTGCCAGCAGCTTAGCTGGCTCCGGTGGTGAGCAGTACTTC. Encoded protein: CASSLAGSGGEQYF. V usage is TRBV7-2 and J usage is TRBJ2-7, with D unresolved. The germline V gene has CDR1 SGHTA and CDR2 FQGNSA. Trimming took off 0 bases at V and 7 bases at J, with 13 bases between the two ends. The CDR3 length is 14 residues.

This clonotype was found a few times. The V gene is TRBV7-2, the J gene TRBJ1-1, with 9 bases matching TRBD1. V lost 3 bases to trimming and J lost 6 bases; unmatched junction nucleotides: 8. In germline, CDR1 is SGHTA, CDR2 FQGNSA. This CDR3 spans 15 amino acids. As DNA, the CDR3 is TGTGCCAGCAGCTTTCGGACAGGGGCTGGCGCTGAAGCTTTCTTT. This gives the protein CASSFRTGAGAEAFF. The entire variable domain, with the rest obtained from reference TRBV7-2 and TRBJ1-1, is as follows: GAGVSQSPSNKVTEKGKDVELRCDPISGHTALYWYRQSLGQGLEFLIYFQGNSAPDKSGLPSDRFSAERTGGSVSTLTIQRTQQEDSAVYLCASSFRTGAGAEAFFGQGTRLTVV.

J is TRBJ1-2 and V is TRBV5-1; 7 bases map to TRBD1. Germline V lookup: CDR1 SGHRS, CDR2 YFSETQ. With V trimmed by 2 bases and J by 4 bases, 2 bases remained unmatched. This CDR3 region has 13 residues. The CDR3 nucleotides are TGCGCCAGCAGCTTCGGACAGGCCTATGGCTACACCTTC. As protein: CASSFGQAYGYTF.

The chain links TRBV5-8 to TRBJ1-2; TRBD1 agrees at 7 bases. The CDR3 extends over 15 amino acids. J gave up 0 bases and V 3 bases, and 5 bases lay outside the gene matches. Germline CDR1 is SGHTS and CDR2 is YDEGEE. The CDR3 nucleotides are TGTGCCAGCAGCTCATGGGACAGTACTAACTATGGCTACACCTTC. It is translated as CASSSWDSTNYGYTF.

Details on this clonotype: No conserved phenylalanine or tryptophan ends this CDR3, so it is likely a read error. CDR3 amino acids: CATSDLTSTYNEQFL. The CDR3, as DNA: TGTGCCACCAGTGATTTAACTAGTACCTACAATGAGCAGTTCCTC. The rearrangement joins TRBV24-1 to TRBJ2-1, with a weak D call TRBD2 (5 bases). CDR1 and CDR2 (germline): KGHDR, SFDVKD. Trimming took 1 base from V and 2 from J, leaving 8 bases between them. The CDR3 is made up of 15 amino acids.

Comments on this clonotype: This may be a read error: a much more frequent sequence differs by one nucleotide. The J gene is TRBJ2-7, the V gene TRBV11-2; 7 bases line up with TRBD1. After removal of 3 bases from V and 9 bases from J, the junction contained 11 bases not matched to a gene. Germline V gene lookup returns CDR1 SGHAT and CDR2 FQNNGV. The CDR3 is made up of 14 amino acids. The CDR3 nucleotides read TGTGCCAGCAGCTTCGACAGGGTTGGAGACGGGCAGTACTTC. Protein product: CASSFDRVGDGQYF.

In its sample, this clonotype was seen many times. V usage is TRBV6-1 and J usage is TRBJ2-3; D is perhaps TRBD1 (5 bases). This CDR3 has 13 amino acids. CDR1 and CDR2 (germline): MNHNS, SASEGT. V dropped 5 bases and J dropped 5 bases, with 11 bases sitting between them. In DNA, the CDR3 is TGTGCCAGCAGTTTTCCTAGGGGAGATACGCAGTATTTT. Translated: CASSFPRGDTQYF.

This clonotype was observed at least ten times. The V and J genes are TRBV11-2 and TRBJ2-7, with 11 bases lining up with TRBD2. Looked up from germline, CDR1 is SGHAT and CDR2 is FQNNGV. The CDR3 is made up of 15 amino acids. J was trimmed by 7 bases and V by 5 bases; bases with no gene match: 10. CDR3 sequence reads: CASSSHAGLAVEQYF. CDR3 DNA: TGTGCCAGCAGCAGTCACGCGGGACTAGCGGTTGAGCAGTACTTC.

This CDR3 reads CASSLAVGGLNYGYTF. The CDR3 nucleotides are TGTGCCAGCAGCTTAGCGGTAGGAGGGTTAAACTATGGCTACACCTTC. The rearrangement links TRBV7-9 to TRBJ1-2; D uncertain. The CDR3 spans 16 residues. The germline V gene has CDR1 SEHNR and CDR2 FQNEAQ (reference sequence). Trimming took 0 bases from V and 2 from J, leaving 13 bases between them.

V usage is TRBV14 and J usage is TRBJ1-3; 9 bases agree with TRBD1. The CDR3 is 13 residues long. Germline CDR1 SGHDN, CDR2 FVKESK. J gave up 6 bases and V 6 bases, and 3 bases lay outside the gene matches. The DNA for the CDR3 is TGTGCCAGCAGTCGGACAGGGGCAAACACCATATATTTT. It translates to CASSRTGANTIYF.

This clonotype was observed a few times. The rearrangement uses TRBV7-3 and TRBJ2-5; D gene ambiguous. V was cut by 1 base and J by 1 base, with 10 bases left in between. CDR3 length equals 15 residues. Germline V gene data show CDR1 as SGHTA and CDR2 as FQGTGA. DNA for the CDR3: TGTGCCAGCAGCTTAAGAGGCTCGGTCCAAGAGACCCAGTACTTC. It translates to CASSLRGSVQETQYF.

The chain joins TRBV29-1 to TRBJ2-7, with TRBD2 as a possible D gene (7 bases). The CDR3 totals 14 residues. V lost 0 bases, J lost 3 bases, and 12 bases lay in between. Germline V gene lookup returns CDR1 SQVTM and CDR2 ANQGSEA. CDR3 in amino acids: CSVEDPRGGYEQYF. In nucleotides, the CDR3 is TGCAGCGTTGAAGATCCAAGGGGGGGCTACGAGCAGTACTTC.